The sequence of this TCR beta chain was determined in a study of blood T cell repertoires in COVID-19 (dated by TCRdb to 2018 to 2020). Describing the broader study: Collaborator samples came from the United States, Italy and Spain and covered acute and convalescent phases of COVID-19. The prospective study material was composed of cDNA or gDNA derived from T cells, B-cell-depleted T cells, or PBMCs. The dataset comprised deeply sampled blood TCRbeta repertoires from subjects exposed to, actively infected with, or recovered from COVID-19. The repertoires were made available in a free public database intended to serve as a resource for research on the immune response to SARS-CoV-2. The samples were drawn from two sources: the first 160 participants of the ongoing ImmuneRACE study, and over 1,000 subjects contributed by 6 global collaborators. The sample metadata nearly always contained a de-identified subject ID, COVID-19 status, age in years and sex. Where available, HLA class I and class II types were obtained from metadata supplied by the sample provider rather than from assay-based typing.

What the research found in general, with its limitations: The quantity of clinical and demographic metadata differed by source and by participant and was supplied without curation.

The immunoSEQ Assay, a bias-controlled multiplex PCR, was used to amplify TCRbeta CDR3 regions from genomic DNA. As for how the authors treated the data: Nucleated cell counts per sample were estimated from amplification of reference gene primers within the assay. To quantify the absolute abundance of each unique TCRbeta CDR3 rearrangement, sequence reads were collapsed and filtered. For each sample, productive Simpson clonality was calculated as the square root of Simpson's diversity index across productive rearrangements. In TCRdb, the immuneACCESS table is reduced to in-frame sequences with V and J assigned. These tables do not hold every clone; where another copy was compared, an unresolved V gene accounts for under half, and the others remain unexplained. That table is the source of V, J and clone size, and D and trimming were worked out from the DNA. The sample table contains more than 85,000 clones; only one count was recorded for 70% to 85% of them. The ten largest account for over 7.5% of the sample.

From a lookup of the germline V gene (reference sequence), CDR1 and CDR2 are LGHDT and YNNKEL. Trimming accounts for 1 base at V and 7 bases at J, while the number of junction bases matched to no gene is 9. Taken from cysteine to phenylalanine, the CDR3 has 17 residues. Only the CDR3 part of the read is kept: 51 bases, read in frame from the first base. The collaborating institutions used their own protocols to collect whole blood in K2EDTA tubes. For TCRbeta analysis, collaborator samples were shipped as frozen whole blood, as isolated PBMCs, or as DNA extracted from either sample type. Concerning this clone: Its antigen remains unidentified. No base quality information exists; no much larger clone differs at one position.

Sequencing was carried out using peripheral blood. Here the chain combines TRBV3-1 (or the pseudogene TRBV3-2) and TRBJ2-1, and 11 bases in between align with TRBD2. This sequence originates from a man in his sixties with active or convalescent COVID-19. CDR3 protein: CASSQGPAASGRNEQFF. Read as DNA, the sequence is TGTGCCAGCAGCCAAGGACCCGCGGCTAGCGGGAGGAATGAGCAGTTCTTC.